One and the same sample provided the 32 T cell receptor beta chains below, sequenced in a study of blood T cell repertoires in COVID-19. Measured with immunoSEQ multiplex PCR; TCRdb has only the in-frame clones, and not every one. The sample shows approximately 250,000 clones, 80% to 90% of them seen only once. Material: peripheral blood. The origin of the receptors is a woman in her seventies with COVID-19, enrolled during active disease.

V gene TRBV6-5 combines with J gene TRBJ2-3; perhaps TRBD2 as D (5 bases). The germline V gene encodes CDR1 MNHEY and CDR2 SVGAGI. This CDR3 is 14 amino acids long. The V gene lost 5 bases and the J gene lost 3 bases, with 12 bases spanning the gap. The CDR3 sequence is CASSPASGTDTQYF. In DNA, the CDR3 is TGTGCCAGCAGTCCCGCATCGGGAACAGATACGCAGTATTTT.

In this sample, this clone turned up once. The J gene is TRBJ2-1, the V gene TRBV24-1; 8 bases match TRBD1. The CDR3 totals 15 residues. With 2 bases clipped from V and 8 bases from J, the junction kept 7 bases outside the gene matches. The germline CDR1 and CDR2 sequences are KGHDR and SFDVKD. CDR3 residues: CATSDSGQGGDEQFF. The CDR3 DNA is TGTGCCACCAGTGATTCCGGACAGGGAGGCGATGAGCAGTTCTTC.

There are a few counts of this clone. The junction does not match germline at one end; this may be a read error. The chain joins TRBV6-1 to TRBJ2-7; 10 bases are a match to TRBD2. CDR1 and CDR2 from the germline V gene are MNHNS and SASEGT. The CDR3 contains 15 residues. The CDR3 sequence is CASSQASGGTYEQYF. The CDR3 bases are TGTGCCAGCAGTCAAGCTAGCGGGGGTACCTACGAGCAGTACTTC.

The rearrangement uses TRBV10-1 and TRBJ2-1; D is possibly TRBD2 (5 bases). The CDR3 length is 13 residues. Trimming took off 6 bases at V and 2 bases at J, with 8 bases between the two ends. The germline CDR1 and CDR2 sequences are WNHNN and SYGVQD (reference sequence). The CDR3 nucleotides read TGCGCCAGCAGCGGGGATGCCTACAATGAGCAGTTCTTC. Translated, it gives CASSGDAYNEQFF.

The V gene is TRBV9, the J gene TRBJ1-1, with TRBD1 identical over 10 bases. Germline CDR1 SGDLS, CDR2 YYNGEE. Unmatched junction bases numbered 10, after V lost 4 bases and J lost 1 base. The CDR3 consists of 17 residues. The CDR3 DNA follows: TGTGCCAGCAGCACAGGGACAGGGGACGGTAAGAACACTGAAGCTTTCTTT. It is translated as CASSTGTGDGKNTEAFF.

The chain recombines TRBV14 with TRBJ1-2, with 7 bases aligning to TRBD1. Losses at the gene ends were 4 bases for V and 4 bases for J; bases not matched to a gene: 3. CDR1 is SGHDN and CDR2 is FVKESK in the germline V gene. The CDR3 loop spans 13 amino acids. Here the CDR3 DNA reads TGTGCCAGCAGCCCTGGGACAGCCTATGGCTACACCTTC. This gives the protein CASSPGTAYGYTF. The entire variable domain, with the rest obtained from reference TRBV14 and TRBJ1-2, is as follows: EAGVTQFPSHSVIEKGQTVTLRCDPISGHDNLYWYRRVMGKEIKFLLHFVKESKQDESGMPNNRFLAERTGGTYSTLKVQPAELEDSGVYFCASSPGTAYGYTFGSGTRLTVV.

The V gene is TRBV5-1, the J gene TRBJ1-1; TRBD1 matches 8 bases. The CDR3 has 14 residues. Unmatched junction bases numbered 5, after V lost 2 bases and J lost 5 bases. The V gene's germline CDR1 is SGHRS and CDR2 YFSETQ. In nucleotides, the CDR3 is TGCGCCAGCAGCTTAGCCGACAGGGGAACTGAAGCTTTCTTT. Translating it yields CASSLADRGTEAFF.

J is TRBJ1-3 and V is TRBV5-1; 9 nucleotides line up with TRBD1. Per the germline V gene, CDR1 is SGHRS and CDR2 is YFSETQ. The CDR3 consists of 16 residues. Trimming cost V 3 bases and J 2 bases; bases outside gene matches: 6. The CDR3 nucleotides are TGCGCCAGCAGCTGGGGACAGGGTGAGGCTGGAAACACCATATATTTT. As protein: CASSWGQGEAGNTIYF.

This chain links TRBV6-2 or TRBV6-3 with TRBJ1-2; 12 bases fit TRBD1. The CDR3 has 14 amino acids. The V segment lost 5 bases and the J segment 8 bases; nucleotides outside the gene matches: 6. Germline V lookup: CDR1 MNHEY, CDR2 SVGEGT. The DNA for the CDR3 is TGTGCCAGCAGTCCGGGACAGGGGGCGTTCGGCTACACCTTC. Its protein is CASSPGQGAFGYTF.

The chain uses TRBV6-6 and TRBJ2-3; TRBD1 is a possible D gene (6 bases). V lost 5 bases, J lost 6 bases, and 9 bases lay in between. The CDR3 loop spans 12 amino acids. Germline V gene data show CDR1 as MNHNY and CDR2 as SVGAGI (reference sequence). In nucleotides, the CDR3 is TGTGCCAGCAGTCGCACAGGGGATACGCAGTATTTT. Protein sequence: CASSRTGDTQYF.

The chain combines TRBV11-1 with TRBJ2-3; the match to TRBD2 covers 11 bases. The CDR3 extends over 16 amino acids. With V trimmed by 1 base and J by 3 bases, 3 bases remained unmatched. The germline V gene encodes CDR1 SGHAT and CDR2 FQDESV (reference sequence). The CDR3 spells CASSLGLAGGTDTQYF. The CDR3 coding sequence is TGTGCCAGCAGCTTAGGCCTAGCGGGGGGAACAGATACGCAGTATTTT.

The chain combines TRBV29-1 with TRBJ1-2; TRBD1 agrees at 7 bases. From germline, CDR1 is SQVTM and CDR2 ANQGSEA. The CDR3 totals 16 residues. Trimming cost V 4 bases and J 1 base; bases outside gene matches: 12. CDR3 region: CSVVIRKQGDNYGYTF. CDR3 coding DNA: TGCAGCGTTGTGATACGAAAGCAGGGGGATAACTATGGCTACACCTTC.

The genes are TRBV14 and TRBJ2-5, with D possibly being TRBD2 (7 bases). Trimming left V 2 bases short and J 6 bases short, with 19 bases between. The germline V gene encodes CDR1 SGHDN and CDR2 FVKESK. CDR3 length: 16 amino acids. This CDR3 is CASSQPGGGALQTQYF. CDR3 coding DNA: TGTGCCAGCAGCCAACCAGGAGGGGGGGCTCTGCAGACCCAGTACTTC.

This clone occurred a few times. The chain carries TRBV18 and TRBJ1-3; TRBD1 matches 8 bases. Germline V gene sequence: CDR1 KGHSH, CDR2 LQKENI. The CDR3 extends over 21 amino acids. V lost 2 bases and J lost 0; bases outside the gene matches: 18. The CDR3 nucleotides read TGTGCCAGCTCACCATCTCATGGGAGGGGACAGGCGCTATACTCTGGAAACACCATATATTTT. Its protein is CASSPSHGRGQALYSGNTIYF.

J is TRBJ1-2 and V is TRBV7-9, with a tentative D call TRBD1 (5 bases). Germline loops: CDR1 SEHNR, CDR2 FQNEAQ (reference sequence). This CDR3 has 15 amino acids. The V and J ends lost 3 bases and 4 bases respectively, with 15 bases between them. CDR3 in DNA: TGTGCCAGCAGCTTCTCGATGACAGAAATCTATGGCTACACCTTC. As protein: CASSFSMTEIYGYTF.

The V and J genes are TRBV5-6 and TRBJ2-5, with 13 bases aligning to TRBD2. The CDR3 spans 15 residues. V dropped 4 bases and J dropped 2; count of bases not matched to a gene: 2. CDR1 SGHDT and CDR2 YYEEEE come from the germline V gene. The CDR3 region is CASSRTSGGQETQYF. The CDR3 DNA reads TGTGCCAGCAGCAGGACTAGCGGGGGTCAAGAGACCCAGTACTTC.

The CDR3 is CASSEDPGRDTEAFF. CDR3 bases: TGTGCCAGCAGTGAAGACCCCGGGCGGGACACTGAAGCTTTCTTT. This rearrangement joins TRBV2 to TRBJ1-1, with unresolved D. This CDR3 has 15 amino acids. Deletions cut 1 base from V and 3 bases from J, with 12 bases between. Germline lookup yields CDR1 SNHLY and CDR2 FYNNEI.

The CDR3, as DNA: TGTGCCAGCAGCGGCGGGCCTAGCACAGATACGCAGTATTTT. Protein sequence: CASSGGPSTDTQYF. V usage is TRBV14 and J usage is TRBJ2-3; the D gene is possibly TRBD2 (5 bases). The CDR3 covers 14 residues. Germline CDR1 reads SGHDN; CDR2 reads FVKESK. V was clipped by 5 bases and J by 0 bases, with 9 bases between them.

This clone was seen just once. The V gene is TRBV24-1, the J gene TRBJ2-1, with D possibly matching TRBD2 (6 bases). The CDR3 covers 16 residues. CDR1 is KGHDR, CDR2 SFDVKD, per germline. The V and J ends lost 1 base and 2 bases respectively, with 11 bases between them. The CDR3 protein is CATSDFVWGAYNEQFF. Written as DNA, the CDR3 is TGTGCCACCAGTGATTTTGTGTGGGGGGCCTACAATGAGCAGTTCTTC.

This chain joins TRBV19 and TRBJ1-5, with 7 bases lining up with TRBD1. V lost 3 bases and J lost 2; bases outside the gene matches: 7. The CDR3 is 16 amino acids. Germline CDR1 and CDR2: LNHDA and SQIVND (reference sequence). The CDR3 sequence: CASSMPEGAGNQPQHF. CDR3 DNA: TGTGCCAGTAGTATGCCCGAGGGGGCTGGCAATCAGCCCCAGCATTTT.

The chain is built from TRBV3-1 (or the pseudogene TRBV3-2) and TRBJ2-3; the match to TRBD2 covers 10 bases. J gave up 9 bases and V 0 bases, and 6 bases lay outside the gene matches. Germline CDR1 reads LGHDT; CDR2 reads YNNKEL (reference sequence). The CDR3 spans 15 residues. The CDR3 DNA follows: TGTGCCAGCAGCCAAGAGCAGCGGGGGGGCGTGACGCAGTATTTT. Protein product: CASSQEQRGGVTQYF.

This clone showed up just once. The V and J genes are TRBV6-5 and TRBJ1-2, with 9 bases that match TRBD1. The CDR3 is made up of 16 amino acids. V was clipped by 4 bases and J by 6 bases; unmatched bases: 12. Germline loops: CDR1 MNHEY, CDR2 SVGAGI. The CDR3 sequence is CASSFLTLGQGNGYTF. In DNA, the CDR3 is TGTGCCAGCAGTTTCCTCACCCTGGGACAGGGAAATGGCTACACCTTC.

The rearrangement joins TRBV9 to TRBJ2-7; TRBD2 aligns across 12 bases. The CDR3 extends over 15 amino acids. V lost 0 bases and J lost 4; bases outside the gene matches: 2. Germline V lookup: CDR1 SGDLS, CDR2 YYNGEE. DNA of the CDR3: TGTGCCAGCAGCGTAGGGACTAGCGGGGAGTACGAGCAGTACTTC. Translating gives CASSVGTSGEYEQYF.

CDR3 DNA sequence: TGCGCCAGCAGCTTCTCGACAGGAGCCGCAACTAATGAAAAACTGTTTTTT. This translates into CASSFSTGAATNEKLFF. The rearrangement links TRBV5-1 to TRBJ1-4, with D perhaps TRBD1 (6 bases). Germline V gene lookup returns CDR1 SGHRS and CDR2 YFSETQ. The CDR3 runs to 17 residues. V was shortened by 2 bases and J by 0 bases, with 14 bases between the two germline ends.

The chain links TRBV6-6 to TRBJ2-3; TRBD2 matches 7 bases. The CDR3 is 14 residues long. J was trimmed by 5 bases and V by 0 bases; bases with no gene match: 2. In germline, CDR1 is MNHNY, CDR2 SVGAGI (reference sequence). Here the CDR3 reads CASSYSGGIDTQYF. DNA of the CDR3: TGTGCCAGCAGTTACTCGGGGGGGATAGATACGCAGTATTTT.

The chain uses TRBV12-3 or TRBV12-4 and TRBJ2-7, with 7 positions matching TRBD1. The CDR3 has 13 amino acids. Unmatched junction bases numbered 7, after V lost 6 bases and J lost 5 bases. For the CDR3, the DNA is TGTGCCAGCAGCCCGACAGGGTTCGACGAGCAGTACTTC. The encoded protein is CASSPTGFDEQYF.

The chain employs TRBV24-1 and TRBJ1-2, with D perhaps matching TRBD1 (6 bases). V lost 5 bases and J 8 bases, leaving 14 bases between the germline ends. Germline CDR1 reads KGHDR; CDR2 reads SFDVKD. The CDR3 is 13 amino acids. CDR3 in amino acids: CATSAQGGFGYTF. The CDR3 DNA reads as TGTGCCACCAGTGCTCAAGGGGGTTTCGGCTACACCTTC.

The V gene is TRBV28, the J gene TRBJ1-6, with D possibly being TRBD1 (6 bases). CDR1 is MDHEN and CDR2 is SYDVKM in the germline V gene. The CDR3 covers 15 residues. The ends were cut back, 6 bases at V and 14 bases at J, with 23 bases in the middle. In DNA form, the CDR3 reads TGTGCCAGCAGCTTAGGAAGAACAGGGTTGGCAACCCTCCACTTT. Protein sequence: CASSLGRTGLATLHF. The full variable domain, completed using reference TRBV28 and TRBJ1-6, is DVKVTQSSRYLVKRTGEKVFLECVQDMDHENMFWYRQDPGLGLRLIYFSYDVKMKEKGDIPEGYSVSREKKERFSLILESASTNQTSMYLCASSLGRTGLATLHFGNGTRLTVT.

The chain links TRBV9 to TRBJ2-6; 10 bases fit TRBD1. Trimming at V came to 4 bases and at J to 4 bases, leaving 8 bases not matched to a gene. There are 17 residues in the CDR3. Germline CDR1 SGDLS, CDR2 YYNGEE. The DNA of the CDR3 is TGTGCCAGCAGCTCAGGGACAGGGGCGAGGGGGGCCAACGTCCTGACTTTC. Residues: CASSSGTGARGANVLTF.

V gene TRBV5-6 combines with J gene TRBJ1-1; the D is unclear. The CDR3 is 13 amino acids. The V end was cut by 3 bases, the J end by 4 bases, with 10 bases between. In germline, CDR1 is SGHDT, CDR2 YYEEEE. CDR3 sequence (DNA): TGTGCCAGCAGCTCCACCGGTGGCACTGAAGCTTTCTTT. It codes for CASSSTGGTEAFF.

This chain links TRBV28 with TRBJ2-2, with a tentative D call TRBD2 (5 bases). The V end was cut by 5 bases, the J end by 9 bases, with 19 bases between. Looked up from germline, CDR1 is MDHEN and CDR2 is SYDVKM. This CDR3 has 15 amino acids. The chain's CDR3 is CASSTPRDGLRELFF. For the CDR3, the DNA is TGTGCCAGCAGTACCCCGAGGGATGGACTGAGGGAGCTGTTTTTT.

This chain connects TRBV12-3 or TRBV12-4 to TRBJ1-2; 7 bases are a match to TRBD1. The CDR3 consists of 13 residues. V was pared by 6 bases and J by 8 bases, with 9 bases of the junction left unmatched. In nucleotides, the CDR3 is TGTGCCAGCAGACCTGGACAGGTCGCCGGCTACACCTTC. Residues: CASRPGQVAGYTF.